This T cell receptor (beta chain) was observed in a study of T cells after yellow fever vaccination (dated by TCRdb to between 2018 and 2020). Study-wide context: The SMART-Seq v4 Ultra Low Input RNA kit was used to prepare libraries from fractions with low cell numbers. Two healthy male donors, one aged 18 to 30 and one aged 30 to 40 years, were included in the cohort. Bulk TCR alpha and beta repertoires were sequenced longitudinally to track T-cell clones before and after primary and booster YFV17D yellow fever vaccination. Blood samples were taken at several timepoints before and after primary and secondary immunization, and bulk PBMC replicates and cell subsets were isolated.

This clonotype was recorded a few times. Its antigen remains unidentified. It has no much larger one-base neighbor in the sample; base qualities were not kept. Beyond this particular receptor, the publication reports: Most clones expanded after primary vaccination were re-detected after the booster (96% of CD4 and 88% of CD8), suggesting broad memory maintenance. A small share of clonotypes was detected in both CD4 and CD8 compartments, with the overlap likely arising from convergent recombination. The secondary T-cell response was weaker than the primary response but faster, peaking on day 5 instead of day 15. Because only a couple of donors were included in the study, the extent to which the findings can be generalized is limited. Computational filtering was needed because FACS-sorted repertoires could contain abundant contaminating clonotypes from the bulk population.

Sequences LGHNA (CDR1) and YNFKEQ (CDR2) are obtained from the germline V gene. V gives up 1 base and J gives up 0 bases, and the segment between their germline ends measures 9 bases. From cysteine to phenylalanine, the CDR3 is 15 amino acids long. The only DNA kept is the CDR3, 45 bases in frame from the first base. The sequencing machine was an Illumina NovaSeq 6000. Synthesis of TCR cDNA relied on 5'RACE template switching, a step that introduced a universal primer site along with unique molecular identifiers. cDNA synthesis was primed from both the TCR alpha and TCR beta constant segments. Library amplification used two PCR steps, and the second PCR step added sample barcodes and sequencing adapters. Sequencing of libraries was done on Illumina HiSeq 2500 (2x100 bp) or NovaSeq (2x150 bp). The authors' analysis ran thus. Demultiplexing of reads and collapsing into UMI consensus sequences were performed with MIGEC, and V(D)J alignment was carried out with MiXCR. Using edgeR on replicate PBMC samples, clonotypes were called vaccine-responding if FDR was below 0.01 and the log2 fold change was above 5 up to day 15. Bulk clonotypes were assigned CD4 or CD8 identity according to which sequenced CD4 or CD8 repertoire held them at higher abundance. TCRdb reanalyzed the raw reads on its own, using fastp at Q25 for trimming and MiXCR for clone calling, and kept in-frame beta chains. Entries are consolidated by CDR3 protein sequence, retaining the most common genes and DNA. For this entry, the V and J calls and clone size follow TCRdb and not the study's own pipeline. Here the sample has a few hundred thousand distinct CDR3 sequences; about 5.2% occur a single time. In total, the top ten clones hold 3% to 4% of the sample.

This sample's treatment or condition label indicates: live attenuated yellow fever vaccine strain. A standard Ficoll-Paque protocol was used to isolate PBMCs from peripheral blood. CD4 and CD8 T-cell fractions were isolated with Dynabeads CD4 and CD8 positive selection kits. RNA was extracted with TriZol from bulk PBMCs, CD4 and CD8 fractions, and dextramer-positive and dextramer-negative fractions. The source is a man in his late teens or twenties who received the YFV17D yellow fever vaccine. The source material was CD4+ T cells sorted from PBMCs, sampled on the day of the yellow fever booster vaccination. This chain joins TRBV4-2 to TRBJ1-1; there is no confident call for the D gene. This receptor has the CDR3 CASSQGHNMNTEAFF. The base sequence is TGTGCCAGCAGCCAAGGGCACAACATGAACACTGAAGCTTTCTTT.